These T cell receptor beta chains were read from a single sample in a study of T cell clonotyping in hematopoietic cell transplantation. Repertoires were generated with immunoSEQ multiplex PCR, while TCRdb's copy carries only in-frame clones and drops some. The table includes around 15,000 clones, about 97% detected once. This sample comprised peripheral blood mononuclear cells, obtained 30 days after allogeneic stem cell transplant. These receptors were obtained from a female patient in her 50s who had an allogeneic stem cell transplant from an unrelated donor, so T cells may come from the graft donor. Some clones in this sample may be carry-over from other donors' samples. The CDR3 runs from the conserved cysteine through the conserved F or W. The order of the fields is J gene, V gene, CDR3 protein.

TRBJ1-1	TRBV19	CASSTKEFWNTEAFF
TRBJ1-2	TRBV14	CASSHRPSGGLYGYTF
TRBJ2-5	TRBV10-2	CASSALAGGNQETQYF
TRBJ1-2	TRBV2	CASSEDRTDYGYTF
TRBJ1-2	TRBV6-6	CASSYSQGAAYGYTF
TRBJ1-2	TRBV19	CASSPYREDRYTF
TRBJ2-6	TRBV7-9	CASRPWTGGSGANVLTF
TRBJ2-2	TRBV9	CASSVSGLVGTGELFF
TRBJ2-1	TRBV19	CASSVKGWVNEQFF
TRBJ2-7	TRBV19	CASSSDPLVRGSHF
TRBJ2-3	TRBV4-2	CASSQMPQGRGGATDTQYF
TRBJ2-7	TRBV7-6	CASSLSGDSYEQYF
TRBJ1-1	TRBV5-4	CASSFPGNQAFF
TRBJ1-1	TRBV28	CASVQGQGAVTEAFF
TRBJ2-7	TRBV6-1	CASGVAGGPGEQYF
TRBJ2-2	TRBV19	CASSMLAGKGIRELFF
TRBJ1-6	TRBV30	CAWSVQEYSPLHF
TRBJ2-1	TRBV6-1	CATLEGSYNEQFF
TRBJ1-6	TRBV7-9	CASSPPSSPLHF
TRBJ1-2	TRBV9	CASSPQSGLWYGYTF
TRBJ1-3	TRBV30	CAWRASSGNTIYF
TRBJ2-7	TRBV6-5	CASTDRLLGEQYF
TRBJ1-1	TRBV7-2	CASSLSAGRAFF
TRBJ1-6	TRBV6-1	CASLVLGSNSPLHF
TRBJ1-5	TRBV29-1	CSAMKGDNQPQHF
TRBJ2-3	TRBV4-2	CASSQEGPQAGPDTQYF
TRBJ2-1	TRBV7-9	CASSGQGGEQFF
TRBJ1-1	TRBV19	CASSHRTVGLNTEAFF
TRBJ1-3	TRBV19	CASSMRRGNTIYF
TRBJ2-3	TRBV4-2	CASSQKPTTSGVPGTQYF
TRBJ2-7	TRBV6-1	CASTDRDTEQYF
TRBJ1-1	TRBV5-6	CASSFGSTEAFF
TRBJ2-3	TRBV9	CASSPGGTSTDTQYF
TRBJ1-6	TRBV30	CAWSPPRGESPLHF
TRBJ1-2	TRBV6-5	CASSATAWDGYTF
TRBJ1-5	TRBV30	CAWSNGQGPFWGNQPQHF
TRBJ1-2	TRBV29-1	CSAGTGTKGGYTF
TRBJ2-7	TRBV9	CASSVGGDRGVEQYF
TRBJ2-5	TRBV4-1	CASSQDTGWETQYF